Following are 5 T cell receptor beta chains from one sample sequenced in a study of regulatory T cells in long-lasting Graves disease (dated by TCRdb to the early 2020s). Explained via the paper, the time point label denotes: newly diagnosed GD, antithyroid drugs for less than 3 months. RNA was extracted from PBMCs in TRIzol for both TCR sequencing and RNA sequencing. The protocol used for the library was multiplex PCR. TCRdb names Illumina HiSeq 4000 as the instrument used. To build TCR beta libraries, CDR3 regions were amplified by Arm-PCR using iRepertoire HTBI primers. TCRdb trimmed public reads at Q25 via fastp, called clones via MiXCR and kept in-frame beta chains. Every CDR3 protein is listed once, alongside the most common genes and DNA of its rows. This sample gives 350,000 to 400,000 distinct CDR3 sequences in total; around 16% of them show up just once. 20% to 25% of the sample is held by the ten biggest clonotypes.

These data were also filed under a second study, of T cells in Graves' hyperthyroidism and ophthalmopathy.

The source material was peripheral blood mononuclear cells (PBMCs), sampled at new diagnosis, from a patient treated with antithyroid drugs. The receptor set was obtained from a woman aged 18-29 years with Graves disease. Donor details come from another sample of the same person, matched by shared clones.

The chain carries TRBV6-2 or TRBV6-3 and TRBJ2-7, with D unclear. The V end lost 6 bases, the J end lost 7 bases, and 10 bases lay between the germline ends. The germline V gene has CDR1 MNHEY and CDR2 SVGEGT. The CDR3 sequence is 11 residues long. The CDR3, as DNA: TGTGCCAGCAGGACCCTTGTTGAGCAGTACTTC. Protein: CASRTLVEQYF.

The table lists this clonotype with many counts. The chain recombines TRBV7-8 with TRBJ1-5, with no clear D. Trimming pared 0 bases from V and 3 bases from J, leaving 3 bases between. CDR3 length: 13 amino acids. From germline, CDR1 is SGHVS and CDR2 FQNEAQ. The CDR3 loop is CASSLANNQPQHF. In DNA form, the CDR3 reads TGTGCCAGCAGCTTAGCAAACAATCAGCCCCAGCATTTT.

This clonotype appeared many times. The V call is TRBV12-3 or TRBV12-4, the J call TRBJ1-2, with 9 bases aligning to TRBD1. The V segment lost 5 bases and the J segment 8 bases; nucleotides outside the gene matches: 6. The CDR3 consists of 13 residues. CDR3 sequence: CASSIRDRDGYTF. The CDR3 nucleotides are TGTGCCAGCAGTATCCGGGACAGGGACGGCTACACCTTC.

This clonotype was detected a few times. V usage is TRBV5-5 and J usage is TRBJ2-1; no definite D call. This CDR3 region has 15 residues. Germline V gene lookup returns CDR1 SGHKS and CDR2 YYEKEE (reference sequence). Trimming left V 2 bases short and J 8 bases short, with 17 bases between. The CDR3 reads CASSFGSTQIYEQFF. The CDR3 coding sequence is TGTGCCAGCAGCTTCGGTTCAACCCAGATCTATGAGCAGTTCTTC.

This clonotype was observed many times. The chain joins TRBV3-1 to TRBJ1-1, with a tentative D call TRBD1 (6 bases). V lost 3 bases and J lost 7, with 9 bases in between. Germline CDR1 LGHDT, CDR2 YNNKEL (reference sequence). The CDR3 is 12 residues long. The CDR3, as DNA: TGTGCCAGCAGCCAGGGGGGACATGAAGCTTTCTTT. Its protein product is CASSQGGHEAFF.